These T cell receptor beta chains were read from a single sample in a study of STAT5B mutations in CD4+ large granular lymphocyte leukemia. Produced via immunoSEQ multiplex PCR; TCRdb's table is partial and in-frame only. Here the sample spans about 38,000 clones, 75% to 85% being singletons. Sequencing was performed on CD4+ T cells from blood buffy coats. The receptors here all came from a human donor in good health. Each CDR3 is given with its conserved first and last residue. The D gene is left open where the match is weak. Clone size, where shown, is once, few, many, or a class for clones that have expanded.

V,D,J,size,CDR3,DNA
TRBV21-1,-,TRBJ2-2,-,CASSSPRGRNTGELFF,TGTGCCAGCAGCAGCCCCAGGGGCCGGAACACCGGGGAGCTGTTTTTT
TRBV18,-,TRBJ2-5,-,CASSPQETQYF,TGTGCCAGCTCACCTCAAGAGACCCAGTACTTC
TRBV21-1,-,TRBJ1-2,few,CASSKARCQRYGYTF,TGTGCCAGCAGCAAAGCGCGGTGCCAACGGTATGGCTACACCTTC
TRBV5-1,TRBD2,TRBJ2-5,-,CASSPGSSGVQETQYF,TGCGCCAGCAGCCCGGGAAGTAGCGGGGTCCAAGAGACCCAGTACTTC
TRBV6-1,-,TRBJ1-2,-,CASSEVGEYGYTF,TGTGCCAGCAGTGAAGTGGGGGAATATGGCTACACCTTC
TRBV6-5,-,TRBJ1-5,-,CASSPLGGSNQPQHF,TGTGCCAGCAGTCCCCTGGGGGGGAGCAATCAGCCCCAGCATTTT
TRBV30,-,TRBJ1-4,-,CAWSFTGNEKLFF,TGTGCCTGGAGCTTCACAGGGAATGAAAAACTGTTTTTT
TRBV27,-,TRBJ1-6,few,CASSLQPDYNSPLHF,TGTGCCAGCAGCCTCCAGCCAGACTATAATTCACCCCTCCACTTT
TRBV19,-,TRBJ2-7,-,CASSIIRLSEQYF,TGTGCCAGTAGTATTATACGATTGAGCGAGCAGTACTTC
TRBV28,TRBD2,TRBJ2-7,-,CASSLAGVALAQYF,TGTGCCAGCAGTTTAGCGGGAGTTGCCCTAGCACAGTACTTC
TRBV12-5,-,TRBJ2-1,-,CASGLVGNNEQFF,TGTGCTAGTGGTTTGGTAGGGAACAATGAGCAGTTCTTC
TRBV7-2,-,TRBJ1-1,few,CASSFNRLEAFF,TGTGCCAGCAGCTTCAACAGGCTGGAAGCTTTCTTT
TRBV2,TRBD1,TRBJ2-3,-,CASSSRTGADTQYF,TGTGCCAGCAGCTCAAGGACAGGGGCAGATACGCAGTATTTT
TRBV7-9,-,TRBJ1-1,-,CASSLRPISPGDTEAFF,TGTGCCAGCAGCTTACGGCCGATATCCCCTGGGGACACTGAAGCTTTCTTT
TRBV9,TRBD1,TRBJ2-7,-,CASSAGTGKSSYEQYF,TGTGCCAGCAGCGCCGGGACAGGGAAAAGCTCCTACGAGCAGTACTTC
TRBV12-5,-,TRBJ2-7,few,CASGLGDGREQYF,TGTGCTAGTGGTTTGGGGGATGGGCGCGAGCAGTACTTC
TRBV9,-,TRBJ2-1,-,CASSVGFNEQFF,TGTGCCAGCAGCGTGGGCTTCAATGAGCAGTTCTTC
TRBV18,-,TRBJ2-5,-,CASSPGTGRETQYF,TGTGCCAGCTCACCAGGCACAGGTCGAGAGACCCAGTACTTC
TRBV28,-,TRBJ2-1,-,CASSLPGAGYNEQFF,TGTGCCAGCAGTCTCCCAGGGGCAGGATACAATGAGCAGTTCTTC
TRBV29-1,-,TRBJ2-2,-,CSVVRPGVSTGELFF,TGCAGCGTTGTTAGGCCAGGGGTGAGCACCGGGGAGCTGTTTTTT
TRBV27,TRBD1,TRBJ2-7,-,CASSAGTGVEQYF,TGTGCCAGCAGCGCAGGGACAGGAGTCGAGCAGTACTTC
TRBV28,TRBD1,TRBJ2-1,-,CASSLGQPNEQFF,TGTGCCAGCAGTCTGGGACAGCCCAATGAGCAGTTCTTC
TRBV10-1,TRBD1,TRBJ2-7,-,CASSAQGTYEQYF,TGCGCCAGCAGTGCACAGGGGACCTACGAGCAGTACTTC
TRBV6-5,-,TRBJ2-1,-,CASRLSGGFNEQFF,TGTGCCAGCAGACTATCTGGGGGGTTCAATGAGCAGTTCTTC
TRBV5-1,-,TRBJ1-1,few,CASSTGQQETEAFF,TGCGCCAGCAGCACCGGACAGCAGGAGACTGAAGCTTTCTTT
TRBV7-2,-,TRBJ2-7,-,CASTSPGLPYEQYF,TGTGCCAGCACCTCCCCCGGTCTACCCTACGAGCAGTACTTC
TRBV5-1,TRBD2,TRBJ2-1,-,CASSLEGLAGVDEQFF,TGCGCCAGCAGCTTGGAGGGACTAGCGGGAGTGGATGAGCAGTTCTTC
TRBV5-3,TRBD2,TRBJ2-5,-,CARSTGLLAGGRTEETQYF,TGTGCCAGAAGCACGGGGTTACTAGCGGGGGGCAGAACAGAAGAGACCCAGTACTTC
TRBV4-3,TRBD1,TRBJ2-2,-,CASSQDGTGFRELFF,TGCGCCAGCAGCCAAGATGGGACAGGGTTCAGGGAGCTGTTTTTT
TRBV7-9,-,TRBJ1-4,-,CASSFGGGGETNEKLFF,TGTGCCAGCAGCTTCGGGGGTGGAGGTGAAACTAATGAAAAACTGTTTTTT
TRBV4-2,-,TRBJ1-4,-,CASSRQGNRGEKLFF,TGTGCCAGCAGCCGCCAGGGTAATCGAGGAGAAAAACTGTTTTTT
TRBV30,TRBD2,TRBJ2-3,-,CAWSRGGGADTQYF,TGTGCCTGGAGTCGGGGGGGCGGAGCAGATACGCAGTATTTT
TRBV7-9,-,TRBJ1-2,-,CASSWIYGYTF,TGTGCCAGCAGCTGGATCTATGGCTACACCTTC
TRBV7-6,-,TRBJ1-1,-,CASSLAAGGGTEAFF,TGTGCCAGCAGCTTAGCGGCGGGGGGAGGCACTGAAGCTTTCTTT
TRBV11-2,-,TRBJ1-2,-,CASSSINRELDGYTF,TGTGCCAGCAGCTCTATTAACAGGGAATTGGATGGCTACACCTTC
TRBV18,-,TRBJ1-1,-,CASSPPGVNTEAFF,TGTGCCAGCTCACCCCCTGGGGTGAACACTGAAGCTTTCTTT
TRBV30,-,TRBJ2-2,-,CASDVIMNTGELFF,TGTGCCTCGGACGTTATCATGAACACCGGGGAGCTGTTTTTT
TRBV7-2,-,TRBJ2-7,-,CASSLGGAVPYEQYF,TGTGCCAGCAGCTTAGGGGGGGCGGTACCCTACGAGCAGTACTTC
TRBV15,TRBD2,TRBJ2-3,-,CATSRDRAGASDTQYF,TGTGCCACCAGCAGAGATCGAGCGGGGGCCTCAGATACGCAGTATTTT
TRBV11-2,TRBD1,TRBJ2-7,-,CASSIRQGNYEQYF,TGTGCCAGCAGCATTCGACAGGGAAACTACGAGCAGTACTTC
TRBV6-1,-,TRBJ2-5,-,CASRRNPSKETQYF,TGTGCCAGCAGACGGAACCCCAGCAAGGAGACCCAGTACTTC